Included here is one T cell receptor (beta chain) sequence, with context. The protocol was immunoSEQ multiplex PCR, while the TCRdb copy is restricted to in-frame clones and leaves out a portion. Here the sample spans under 20,000 clones, 89% being singletons. This record belongs to a study of blood T cell repertoires in COVID-19. This CDR3 has 16 residues. With 5 bases clipped from V and 0 bases from J, the junction kept 7 bases outside the gene matches. Germline lookup yields CDR1 MDHEN and CDR2 SYDVKM. The gene calls are TRBV28 and TRBJ1-3; the match to TRBD1 covers 7 bases. The sequenced sample consisted of peripheral blood. The clonotype originates from a man in his sixties with active COVID-19. The CDR3 DNA sequence: TGTGCCAGCAGTCGAGTCCGGGACAGCTCTGGAAACACCATATATTTT. Amino acids: CASSRVRDSSGNTIYF.